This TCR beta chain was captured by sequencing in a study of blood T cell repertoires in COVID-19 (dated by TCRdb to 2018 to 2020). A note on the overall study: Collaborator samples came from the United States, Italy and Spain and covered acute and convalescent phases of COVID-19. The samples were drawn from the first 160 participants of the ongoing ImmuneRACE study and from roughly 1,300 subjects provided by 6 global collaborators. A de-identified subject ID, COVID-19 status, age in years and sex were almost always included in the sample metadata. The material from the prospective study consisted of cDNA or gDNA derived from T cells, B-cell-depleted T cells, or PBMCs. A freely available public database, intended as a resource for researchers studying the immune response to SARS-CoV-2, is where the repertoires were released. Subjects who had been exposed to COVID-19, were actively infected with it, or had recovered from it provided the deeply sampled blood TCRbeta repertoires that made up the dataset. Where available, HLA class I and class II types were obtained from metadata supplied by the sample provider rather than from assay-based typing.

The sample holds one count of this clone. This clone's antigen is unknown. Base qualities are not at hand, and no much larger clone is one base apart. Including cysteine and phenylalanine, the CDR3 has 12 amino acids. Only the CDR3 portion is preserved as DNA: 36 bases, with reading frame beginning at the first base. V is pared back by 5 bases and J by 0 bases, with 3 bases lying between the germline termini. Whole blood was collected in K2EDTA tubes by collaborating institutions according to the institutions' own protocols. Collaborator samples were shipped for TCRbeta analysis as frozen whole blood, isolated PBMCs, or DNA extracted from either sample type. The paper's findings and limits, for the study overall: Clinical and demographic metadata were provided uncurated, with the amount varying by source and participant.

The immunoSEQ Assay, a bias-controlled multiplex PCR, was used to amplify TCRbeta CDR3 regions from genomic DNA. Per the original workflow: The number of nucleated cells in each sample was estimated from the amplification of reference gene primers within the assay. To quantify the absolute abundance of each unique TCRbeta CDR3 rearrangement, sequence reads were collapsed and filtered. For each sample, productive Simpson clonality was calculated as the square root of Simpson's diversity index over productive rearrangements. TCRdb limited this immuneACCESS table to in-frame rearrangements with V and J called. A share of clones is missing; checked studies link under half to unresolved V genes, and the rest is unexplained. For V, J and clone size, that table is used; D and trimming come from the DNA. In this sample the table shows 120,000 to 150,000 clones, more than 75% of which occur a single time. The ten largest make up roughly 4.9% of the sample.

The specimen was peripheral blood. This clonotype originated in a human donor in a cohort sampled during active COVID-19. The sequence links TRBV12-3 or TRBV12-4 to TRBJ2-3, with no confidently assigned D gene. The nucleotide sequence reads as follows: TGTGCCAGCAGTCTTAGCACAGATACGCAGTATTTT. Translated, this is CASSLSTDTQYF.